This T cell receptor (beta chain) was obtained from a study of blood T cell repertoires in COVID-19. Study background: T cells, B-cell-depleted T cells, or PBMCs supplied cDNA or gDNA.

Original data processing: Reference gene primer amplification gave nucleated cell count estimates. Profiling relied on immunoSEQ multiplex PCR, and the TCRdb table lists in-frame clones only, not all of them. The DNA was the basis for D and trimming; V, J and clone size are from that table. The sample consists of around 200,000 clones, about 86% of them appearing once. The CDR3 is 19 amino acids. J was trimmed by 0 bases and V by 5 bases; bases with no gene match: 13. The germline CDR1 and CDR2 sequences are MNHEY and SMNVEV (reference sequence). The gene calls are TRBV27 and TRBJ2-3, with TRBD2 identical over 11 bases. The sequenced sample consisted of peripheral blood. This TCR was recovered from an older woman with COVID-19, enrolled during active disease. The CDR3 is CASSPWTWTSGHSTDTQYF. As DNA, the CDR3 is TGTGCCAGCAGTCCCTGGACGTGGACTAGCGGGCATAGCACAGATACGCAGTATTTT.